This TCR beta chain originates from a study of T cells after posttransplantation cyclophosphamide. The study, taken as a whole, reports: After PTCy, TRB diversity resembled that of CNI/methotrexate controls. Donor CD8+ memory clones often dominated recipient blood repertoires at later times. Tissue-infiltrating T cells from skin or gut overlapped little with blood T cells.

Germline V CDR1 and CDR2: SEHNR, FQNEAQ (reference sequence). The CDR3 covers 15 residues. Trimming cost V 5 bases and J 1 base, with 13 bases left between them. The related graft donor's blood sample was taken on the day of bone marrow donation. This clone was seen a few times. The target antigen is unknown. Clones were sequenced by immunoSEQ multiplex PCR, and TCRdb holds only the in-frame ones, with some missing. In total the sample includes 25,000 to 30,000 clones, none of them seen once. This TCR was recovered from a woman aged 55-69 years in good health, CMV-negative, and a related stem cell transplant donor. This chain links TRBV7-9 with TRBJ2-3, with D possibly TRBD1 on 5 matching bases. Source material: PBMCs. The CDR3 region is CASSRQFLGTDTQYF. DNA of the CDR3: TGTGCCAGCAGCCGACAGTTTTTGGGCACAGATACGCAGTATTTT.